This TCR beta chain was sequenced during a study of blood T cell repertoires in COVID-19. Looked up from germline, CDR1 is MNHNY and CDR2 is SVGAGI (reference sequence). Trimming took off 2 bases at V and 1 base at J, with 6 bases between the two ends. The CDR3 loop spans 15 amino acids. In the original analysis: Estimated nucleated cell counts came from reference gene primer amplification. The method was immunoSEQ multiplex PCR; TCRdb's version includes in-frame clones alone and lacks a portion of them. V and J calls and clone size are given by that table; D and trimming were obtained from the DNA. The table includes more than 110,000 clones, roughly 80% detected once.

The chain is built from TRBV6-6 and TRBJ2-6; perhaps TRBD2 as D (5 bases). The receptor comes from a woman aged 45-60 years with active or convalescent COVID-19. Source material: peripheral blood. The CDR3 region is CASSYEGSGANVLTF. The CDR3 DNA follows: TGTGCCAGCAGTTACGAGGGTTCTGGGGCCAACGTCCTGACTTTC.